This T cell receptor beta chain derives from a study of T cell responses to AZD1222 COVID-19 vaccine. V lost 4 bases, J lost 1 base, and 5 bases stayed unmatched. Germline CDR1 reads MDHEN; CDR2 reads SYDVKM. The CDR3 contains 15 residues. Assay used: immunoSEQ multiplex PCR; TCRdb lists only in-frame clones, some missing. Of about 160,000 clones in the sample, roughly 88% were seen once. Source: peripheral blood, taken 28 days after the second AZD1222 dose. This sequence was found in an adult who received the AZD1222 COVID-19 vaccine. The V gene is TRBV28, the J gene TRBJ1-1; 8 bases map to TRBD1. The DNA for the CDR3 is TGTGCCAGCAGTTACAGGGGGAGAGGGAACACTGAAGCTTTCTTT. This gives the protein CASSYRGRGNTEAFF.